These T cell receptor beta chains were read from a single sample in a study of CD8+CD57+ T cells in acquired aplastic anemia. MiXCR was run by TCRdb on the reads, yielding one entry per CDR3 protein. Seen here are 100,000 to 150,000 distinct CDR3 sequences, 40% to 45% observed once, and the top ten hold 8% to 9.5%. The sequenced sample consisted of sorted CD4+, CD8+, or CD8+CD57+ T cells (not recorded which) from PBMCs. All receptors come from a human donor in good health, serving as a control. CDR3s include the opening cysteine and the closing phenylalanine or tryptophan. A D gene is named only where the DNA matches it firmly. Only some rows state a clone size, as once, few, many or a class for expanded clones.

j_call v_call d_call clone_size cdr3_aa cdr3_nt
TRBJ2-2 TRBV5-5 TRBD1 once CASSGDRGRGTGELFF TGTGCCAGCAGCGGGGACAGGGGGCGCGGCACCGGGGAGCTGTTTTTT
TRBJ1-6 TRBV13 - many CASIGRNSPLHF TGTGCCAGCATTGGAAGGAATTCACCCCTCCACTTT
TRBJ2-4 TRBV5-4 TRBD2 - CASSLAGGLGKNIQYF TGTGCCAGCAGCTTAGCGGGAGGGCTGGGCAAAAACATTCAGTACTTC
TRBJ2-5 TRBV5-1 TRBD2 many CASRGGNGETQYF TGCGCCAGTCGGGGGGGGAATGGAGAGACCCAGTACTTC
TRBJ2-2 TRBV30 - - CACLPGHSHTGELFF TGTGCCTGCCTCCCGGGACATTCGCACACCGGGGAGCTGTTTTTT
TRBJ1-1 TRBV11-3 TRBD1 many CASSRDRGNTEAFF TGTGCCAGCAGCAGAGACAGGGGGAACACTGAAGCTTTCTTT
TRBJ2-5 TRBV5-1 TRBD2 once CASSGTGTSETKTQYF TGCGCCAGCAGCGGGACCGGGACTAGCGAGACGAAGACCCAGTACTTC
TRBJ2-1 TRBV7-9 - many CASSPGPEQFF TGTGCCAGCAGCCCCGGGCCTGAGCAGTTCTTC
TRBJ1-1 TRBV7-8 - - CASSAQVAGNTEAFF TGTGCCAGCAGCGCCCAGGTAGCCGGGAACACTGAAGCTTTCTTT
TRBJ2-7 TRBV20-1 TRBD1 many CSASPWGQGDSYEQYF TGCAGTGCTAGCCCCTGGGGACAGGGCGACTCCTACGAGCAGTACTTC
TRBJ1-1 TRBV29-1 - many CSATEAFF TGCAGCGCCACTGAAGCTTTCTTT
TRBJ1-1 TRBV7-6 - - CASSLEESWSTEAFF TGTGCCAGCAGCTTAGAAGAAAGTTGGAGCACTGAAGCTTTCTTT
TRBJ2-2 TRBV19 TRBD2 - CASSGRASNAGELFF TGTGCCAGCAGCGGGAGGGCCAGTAACGCCGGGGAGCTGTTTTTT
TRBJ1-1 TRBV5-1 - many CASSHRTLQNTEAFF TGCGCCAGCAGCCACCGGACACTACAGAACACTGAAGCTTTCTTT
TRBJ2-1 TRBV5-1 TRBD2 - CASSWGLAAYNEQFF TGCGCCAGCAGCTGGGGACTAGCGGCCTACAATGAGCAGTTCTTC
TRBJ2-1 TRBV19 - - CASSTPRRNEQFF TGTGCCAGTAGTACCCCGAGACGCAATGAGCAGTTCTTC
TRBJ2-1 TRBV25-1 - - CASSGPQPNEQFF TGTGCCAGCAGTGGACCACAACCGAATGAGCAGTTCTTC
TRBJ1-5 TRBV15 - once CATSSGLRNQPQHF TGTGCCACCAGCAGCGGGCTCCGAAATCAGCCCCAGCATTTT
TRBJ2-3 TRBV9 - - CASSVGGDVGSDTQYF TGTGCCAGCAGCGTAGGCGGGGACGTTGGGTCAGATACGCAGTATTTT
TRBJ2-7 TRBV25-1 TRBD1 - CASSAGTGGAGGDYEQYF TGTGCCAGCAGTGCCGGGACAGGGGGCGCGGGGGGTGACTACGAGCAGTACTTC
TRBJ1-2 TRBV7-8 TRBD1 many CASSLEYRDRGGGYTF TGTGCCAGCAGCTTGGAGTATCGGGACAGGGGAGGTGGCTACACCTTC
TRBJ2-3 TRBV18 TRBD2 few CASSELAGETDTQYF TGTGCCAGCTCAGAACTAGCGGGAGAGACAGATACGCAGTATTTT
TRBJ2-5 TRBV5-1 TRBD1 - CASSRLQGNQETQYF TGCGCCAGCAGCCGGCTACAGGGGAATCAAGAGACCCAGTACTTC
TRBJ1-2 TRBV18 - - CASSQSKGDGYTF TGTGCCAGCTCACAATCTAAGGGGGATGGCTACACCTTC
TRBJ1-4 TRBV10-2 - - CASSELVGRGEKLFF TGCGCCAGCAGTGAGTTGGTCGGGAGGGGTGAAAAACTGTTTTTT
TRBJ2-7 TRBV6-5 - - CASSYSNAGIDEQYF TGTGCCAGCAGTTACTCGAACGCAGGGATCGACGAGCAGTACTTC
TRBJ2-7 TRBV20-1 - once CSARDRGRAAYF TGCAGTGCTAGAGACAGGGGGAGGGCGGCGTACTTC
TRBJ1-1 TRBV29-1 - - CSVVNSGLTEAFF TGCAGCGTTGTTAACAGCGGATTGACTGAAGCTTTCTTT